The entry that follows covers one TCR beta chain sequence. In the original analysis: Amplification of reference gene primers provided the estimated nucleated cell counts. Only in-frame clones appear in the TCRdb table, and some are missing; sequencing was by immunoSEQ multiplex PCR. V and J calls and clone size are as listed in that table; D and trimming were resolved from the DNA. The sample consists of under 300,000 clones, around 80% of them appearing once. The record originates from a study of blood T cell repertoires in COVID-19. At the level of the study: The samples span acute and convalescent COVID-19 from the United States, Italy and Spain. PBMCs, B-cell-depleted T cells, or T cells were the source of the cDNA or gDNA that made up the material.

In germline, CDR1 is KGHSH, CDR2 LQKENI. This CDR3 is built from 16 residues. The J segment lost 0 bases and the V segment lost 3 bases, leaving 7 bases of the junction unmatched. The material sequenced was peripheral blood. The rearrangement uses TRBV18 and TRBJ1-1; TRBD1 matches 7 bases. This clonotype was obtained from a man in his forties who had recovered from COVID-19. The CDR3 DNA is TGTGCCAGCTCACCGAGAGTACAGGGGTTGAACACTGAAGCTTTCTTT. Translating it yields CASSPRVQGLNTEAFF.